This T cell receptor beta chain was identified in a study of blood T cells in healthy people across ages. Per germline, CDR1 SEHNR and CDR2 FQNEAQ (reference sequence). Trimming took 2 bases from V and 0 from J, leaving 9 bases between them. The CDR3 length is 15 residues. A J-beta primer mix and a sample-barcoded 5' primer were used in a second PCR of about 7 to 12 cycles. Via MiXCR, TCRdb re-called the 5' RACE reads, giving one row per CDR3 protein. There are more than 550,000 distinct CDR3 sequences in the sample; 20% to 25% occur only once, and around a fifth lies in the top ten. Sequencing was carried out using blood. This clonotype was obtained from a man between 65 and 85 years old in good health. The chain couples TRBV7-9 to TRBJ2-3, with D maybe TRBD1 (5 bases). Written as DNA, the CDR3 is TGTGCCAGCAGCTTAACCAGGGTTAGCACAGATACGCAGTATTTT. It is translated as CASSLTRVSTDTQYF.